This T cell receptor (beta chain) was recovered during a study of T cell responses to AZD1222 COVID-19 vaccine (dated by TCRdb to about 2021). With respect to the entire study: TCR sequencing covered 230 or so trial participants: about 210 given two doses of AZD1222 and approximately 26 given two doses of MenACWY control vaccine. Trial participants were enrolled into age subgroups of 18-55, 56-69 and 70-plus years, which contained around 150, 29 and 61 TCR-sequenced participants, respectively.

Of note for this clone: What this receptor recognizes is not known. Base qualities are not provided; no much larger clone lies one nucleotide away.

The CDR3 holds 12 amino acids from the cysteine to the phenylalanine. The read is trimmed to its CDR3 DNA, 36 bases read in frame from base 1. V is clipped by 3 bases and J by 5 bases, and the sequence between their germline boundaries is 8 bases long. The germline V gene sets CDR1 to MDHEN and CDR2 to SYDVKM. The CDR3 regions of human TCRbeta chains were analyzed by immunosequencing. The published analysis was carried out like this. Repertoire TCRs were matched against a reference library of SARS-CoV-2-specific TCRs generated with the MIRA antigen-specificity platform. Breadth was defined as the fraction of unique TCRs that were SARS-CoV-2-associated, and depth was defined as the fraction of total T cells that were SARS-CoV-2-associated. Each spike-specific TCR was assigned to its reactive spike region and to a CD4 or CD8 class using the MIRA data. Log10-transformed breadth and depth values were compared by one-way ANOVA with Sidak's multiple comparisons tests. The clones in this table, taken by TCRdb from immuneACCESS, are in-frame only. Not every clone is retained; where verified, under half of the shortfall comes from an unresolved V gene, and the cause of the rest is unknown. Clonal size and the V and J genes are those of that table, whereas D and trimming came from the DNA. Recorded for this sample are about 25,000 clones; roughly 84% of them occurred a single time. The ten largest account for approximately 30% of the sample.

Interpreted using the paper, the time point label stands for: about 28 days (+/-7) after the second vaccine dose. AZD1222 recipients given second doses at about 4 weeks or at about 12 weeks were pooled, since spike-specific TCR depth and breadth were not found to differ between the two schedules. Vaccinee samples came from UK trials COV001 and COV002, including a single-blind randomized controlled phase 2/3 trial of AZD1222 (ChAdOx1 nCoV-19) in healthy adults. For TCRbeta chain sequencing, PBMC samples from trial participants were taken at day 0 and at day 28 after the second dose. The study at large found these results: Vaccine-associated CD4 TCRs spanned the whole spike protein, with dominant responses in regions 160-218 and 743-854. Because no samples from the day 14 peak response were available, repertoires could be characterized only after the peak T cell response. Spike-specific TCR breadth and depth rose significantly after two AZD1222 doses compared with day 0 and with MenACWY recipients. Only six AZD1222 recipients were SARS-CoV-2 seropositive at baseline, limiting conclusions about previously exposed vaccinees. Reportedly, close to half of the unique spike-specific TCRs recognized epitopes lying outside the regions that are mutated in the B.1.351 and B.1.1.7 variants. In the small 56-69-year group, the increase in depth fell short of significance, most likely because of low power. Most participants were white British and females outnumbered males, and the authors suggested that clonal diversity may have been underestimated.

The chain employs TRBV28 and TRBJ2-7, with the D gene not confidently named. The specimen was peripheral blood, collected 28 days after the second AZD1222 dose. This TCR was recovered from an adult who received the AZD1222 COVID-19 vaccine. The CDR3: CASSFSRHEQYF. The sequenced DNA is TGTGCCAGCAGTTTTTCTCGCCACGAGCAGTACTTC. This CDR3, with the reference TRBV28 and TRBJ2-7 proteins standing in past its ends, gives the full variable domain DVKVTQSSRYLVKRTGEKVFLECVQDMDHENMFWYRQDPGLGLRLIYFSYDVKMKEKGDIPEGYSVSREKKERFSLILESASTNQTSMYLCASSFSRHEQYFGPGTRLTVT.